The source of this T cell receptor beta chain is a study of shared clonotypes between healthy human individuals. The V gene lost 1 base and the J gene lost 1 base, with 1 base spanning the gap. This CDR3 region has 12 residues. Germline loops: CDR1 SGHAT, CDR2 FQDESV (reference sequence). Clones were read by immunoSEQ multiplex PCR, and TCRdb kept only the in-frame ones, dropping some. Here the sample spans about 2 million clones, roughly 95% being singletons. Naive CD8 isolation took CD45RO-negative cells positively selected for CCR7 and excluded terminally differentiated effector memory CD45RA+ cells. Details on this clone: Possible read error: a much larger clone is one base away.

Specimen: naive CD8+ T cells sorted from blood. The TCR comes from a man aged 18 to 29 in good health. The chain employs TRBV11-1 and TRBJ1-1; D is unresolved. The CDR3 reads CASSLENTEAFF. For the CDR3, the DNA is TGTGCCAGCAGCTTAGAGAACACTGAAGCTTTCTTT.